What follows are 21 T cell receptor beta chains derived from one specimen sequenced in a study of cytomegalovirus exposure and HLA in healthy donors (dated 2017 in TCRdb). Libraries were constructed by the immunoSEQ multiplex PCR assay. For the multiplex PCR, a mixture combining 60 forward primers for TCR Vbeta segments and 13 reverse primers for TCR Jbeta segments was used. Imported from immuneACCESS, the table was reduced by TCRdb to in-frame sequences with V and J called. These copies leave out some clones; in studies compared against another copy, an unresolved V gene accounts for under half, and the cause of the remainder is not known. The sample has about 130,000 clones on record, approximately 81% of them singletons. Of the sample, roughly 4% is held by the ten largest clones. The sample taken for sequencing was PBMCs. The receptors were gathered from a man between 18 and 35 years old in good health and CMV-seropositive.

There are a few counts of this clone. The V gene is TRBV5-6, the J gene TRBJ1-2, with 7 bases matching TRBD1. Trimming removed 4 bases from V and 4 bases from J; junction bases left unmatched: 7. Looked up from germline, CDR1 is SGHDT and CDR2 is YYEEEE. The CDR3 spans 14 residues. Written as DNA, the CDR3 is TGTGCCAGCAGCCGAGGGACAGCCACCTATGGCTACACCTTC. This sequence encodes CASSRGTATYGYTF.

The gene calls are TRBV30 and TRBJ2-2, with 8 bases identical to TRBD2. V dropped 3 bases and J dropped 0; count of bases not matched to a gene: 3. CDR3 size: 15 residues. Germline V gives CDR1 GTSNPN, CDR2 SVGIG (reference sequence). The DNA of the CDR3 is TGTGCCTGGAGCGGGGGGGGCGCGAACACCGGGGAGCTGTTTTTT. It yields the protein CAWSGGGANTGELFF.

CDR3 loop: CASSQDIGENRGEAFF. As DNA, the CDR3 is TGCGCCAGCAGCCAAGATATCGGCGAGAACAGGGGGGAAGCTTTCTTT. The genes are TRBV4-3 and TRBJ1-1; 8 nucleotides match TRBD1. The CDR3 has 16 amino acids. Germline V lookup: CDR1 LGHNA, CDR2 YSLEER. V lost 0 bases to trimming and J lost 8 bases; unmatched junction nucleotides: 11.

The chain joins TRBV2 to TRBJ2-5; maybe TRBD2 (6 bases). This CDR3 comprises 14 residues. CDR1 is SNHLY and CDR2 is FYNNEI in the germline V gene. V lost 3 bases and J 2 bases, leaving 10 bases between the germline ends. The CDR3 sequence: CASSDDGGQETQYF. The CDR3 nucleotides are TGTGCCAGCAGTGATGACGGGGGTCAAGAGACCCAGTACTTC.

This clone occurred a few times. Other DNA sequences in this sample translate to the same CDR3. The gene calls are TRBV18 and TRBJ1-5; perhaps TRBD1 as D (5 bases). V was pared by 6 bases and J by 2 bases, with 14 bases between. Germline V gene data show CDR1 as KGHSH and CDR2 as LQKENI. The CDR3 extends over 15 amino acids. In DNA form, the CDR3 reads TGTGCCAGCTCGTCGGGTCCGGGGGGCAATCAGCCCCAGCATTTT. Protein: CASSSGPGGNQPQHF.

This CDR3 reads CAWSVRGLHYNEQFF. As DNA, the CDR3 is TGTGCCTGGAGTGTACGGGGACTACACTACAATGAGCAGTTCTTC. This rearrangement joins TRBV30 to TRBJ2-1; 7 bases agree with TRBD2. The CDR3 runs to 15 residues. Germline V gives CDR1 GTSNPN, CDR2 SVGIG (reference sequence). J lost 3 bases, V lost 0 bases, and 5 bases had no gene match.

The chain's CDR3 is CASSLSTGDTEAFF. For the CDR3, the DNA is TGCGCCAGCAGCTTGTCTACAGGGGACACTGAAGCTTTCTTT. The V call is TRBV5-1, the J call TRBJ1-1, with TRBD1 matching 7 bases. Unmatched junction bases numbered 3, after V lost 1 base and J lost 3 bases. The CDR3 is 14 residues long. The V gene's germline CDR1 is SGHRS and CDR2 YFSETQ.

This clone was seen more than once but under ten times. The genes are TRBV7-2 and TRBJ2-1; 7 bases are shared with TRBD2. The CDR3 loop spans 15 amino acids. Germline V CDR1 and CDR2: SGHTA, FQGNSA. The V segment lost 3 bases and the J segment 7 bases; nucleotides outside the gene matches: 9. As DNA, the CDR3 is TGTGCCAGCAGCTTGGGGGGTAGCGGGCTAAATGAGCAGTTCTTC. This encodes CASSLGGSGLNEQFF.

This chain links TRBV5-4 with TRBJ2-1; a weak D match, TRBD2 (6 bases). Per germline, CDR1 SGHNT and CDR2 YYREEE (reference sequence). CDR3 length: 15 residues. V was trimmed by 2 bases and J by 7 bases, leaving 16 bases between them. The CDR3 DNA follows: TGTGCCAGCAGCTTTGAGCTGTCGGCGGGAAATGAGCAGTTCTTC. As protein: CASSFELSAGNEQFF.

This clone is labeled as medium-sized. The chain recombines TRBV6-4 with TRBJ2-3; unclear D gene. V was trimmed by 0 bases and J by 3 bases, leaving 7 bases between them. Germline V gene sequence: CDR1 MRHNA, CDR2 SNTAGT. The CDR3 consists of 14 residues. Here the CDR3 DNA reads TGTGCCAGCAGTGACTCAGAGACTACAGATACGCAGTATTTT. Translated, it gives CASSDSETTDTQYF.

The rearrangement links TRBV7-2 to TRBJ2-3; tentative D call: TRBD1 (6 bases). Per germline, CDR1 SGHTA and CDR2 FQGNSA. This CDR3 is 19 amino acids long. Trimming stripped 2 bases from V and 5 bases from J, with 26 bases between. CDR3 loop: CASSLTPRLGAALRDTQYF. CDR3 in DNA: TGTGCCAGCAGCTTAACCCCCCGACTGGGGGCGGCTTTGCGAGATACGCAGTATTTT.

This sequence joins TRBV12-5 and TRBJ2-2; 8 nucleotides match TRBD1. Per the germline V gene, CDR1 is LGHNT and CDR2 is FRNRAP. V dropped 6 bases and J dropped 1; count of bases not matched to a gene: 4. The CDR3 is 15 amino acids. DNA of the CDR3: TGTGCTAGTGGCCGAGGACAGGGGAACACCGGGGAGCTGTTTTTT. This gives the protein CASGRGQGNTGELFF.

This chain joins TRBV11-2 and TRBJ2-7; TRBD2 might be the D (6 bases). Germline assignment: CDR1 SGHAT and CDR2 FQNNGV. The CDR3 sequence is 15 residues long. Trimming stripped 3 bases from V and 2 bases from J, with 14 bases between. CDR3 protein: CASSLRSGLTYEQYF. The CDR3 DNA is TGTGCCAGCAGCTTGCGGTCGGGACTTACCTACGAGCAGTACTTC.

This rearrangement joins TRBV2 to TRBJ2-3; 9 bases match TRBD1. V trimming: 5 bases; J trimming: 4 bases; junction bases outside the gene matches: 7. The length of the CDR3 is 15 residues. CDR1 and CDR2 from the germline V gene are SNHLY and FYNNEI. As DNA, the CDR3 is TGTGCCAGCAGTTCCGGGACAGGGTTTCCAGATACGCAGTATTTT. Its protein product is CASSSGTGFPDTQYF.

Turning to this clone: The same CDR3 arises from other DNA sequences in this sample as well. The rearrangement joins TRBV7-8 to TRBJ2-1, with D maybe TRBD2 (5 bases). V lost 5 bases and J lost 7, with 12 bases in between. This CDR3 has 13 amino acids. The germline V gene has CDR1 SGHVS and CDR2 FQNEAQ. This CDR3 reads CASSGGRMNEQFF. In DNA, the CDR3 is TGTGCCAGCAGCGGAGGACGGATGAATGAGCAGTTCTTC.

The gene calls are TRBV5-1 and TRBJ2-7, with 9 bases fitting TRBD1. Trimming cost V 5 bases and J 0 bases; bases outside gene matches: 15. The CDR3 runs 18 residues. Germline lookup yields CDR1 SGHRS and CDR2 YFSETQ. The CDR3, as DNA: TGCGCCAGCAGATCGGCCCCGGGACAGGGTCCTATCTCCTACGAGCAGTACTTC. It encodes CASRSAPGQGPISYEQYF.

This rearrangement joins TRBV29-1 to TRBJ2-7; D not resolved. V gave up 0 bases and J gave up 0 bases, with 3 bases separating them. Germline V gene lookup returns CDR1 SQVTM and CDR2 ANQGSEA. CDR3 length: 12 amino acids. In DNA form, the CDR3 reads TGCAGCGTTGAAGACAGCTCCTACGAGCAGTACTTC. Its protein is CSVEDSSYEQYF.

Turning to this clone: Relative to the germline gene, one junction end is altered; a read error may explain this. The chain joins TRBV7-9 to TRBJ2-1; tentatively, D is TRBD2 (6 bases). The germline V gene encodes CDR1 SEHNR and CDR2 FQNEAQ (reference sequence). This CDR3 contains 12 residues. CDR3 sequence reads: CSSSVQRDEQFF. CDR3 nucleotides: TGTTCCAGCAGCGTCCAGCGGGATGAGCAGTTCTTC. Combining the CDR3 with reference TRBV7-9 and TRBJ2-1 gives the whole variable domain DTGVSQNPRHKITKRGQNVTFRCDPISEHNRLYWYRQTLGQGPEFLTYFQNEAQLEKSRLLSDRFSAERPKGSFSTLEIQRTEQGDSAMYLCSSSVQRDEQFFGPGTRLTVL.

The V gene is TRBV10-1, the J gene TRBJ2-1, with D uncertain. Germline lookup yields CDR1 WNHNN and CDR2 SYGVQD (reference sequence). V lost 0 bases, J lost 4 bases, and 7 bases lay in between. The CDR3 is made up of 14 amino acids. CDR3 protein: CASSESAEYNEQFF. CDR3 nucleotides: TGCGCCAGCAGTGAGTCAGCCGAATACAATGAGCAGTTCTTC.

The chain carries TRBV5-1 and TRBJ2-7; D is perhaps TRBD2 (6 bases). V gave up 7 bases and J gave up 1 base, with 15 bases separating them. Germline V gene sequence: CDR1 SGHRS, CDR2 YFSETQ. The CDR3 extends over 14 amino acids. CDR3 bases: TGCGCCAGCCAGGAAGGAGGGGAGTCCTACGAGCAGTACTTC. It encodes CASQEGGESYEQYF. Together with reference TRBV5-1 and TRBJ2-7, the CDR3 gives the full variable domain: KAGVTQTPRYLIKTRGQQVTLSCSPISGHRSVSWYQQTPGQGLQFLFEYFSETQRNKGNFPGRFSGRQFSNSRSEMNVSTLELGDSALYLCASQEGGESYEQYFGPGTRLTVT.

The chain has TRBV29-1 and TRBJ2-2; D remains unclear. V lost 6 bases to trimming and J lost 7 bases, with 15 bases between them. The CDR3 is made up of 13 amino acids. The germline V gene has CDR1 SQVTM and CDR2 ANQGSEA. The CDR3 DNA reads TGCAGCGTGTGGGCCATGAGTAACGGGGAGCTGTTTTTT. Translation gives CSVWAMSNGELFF.